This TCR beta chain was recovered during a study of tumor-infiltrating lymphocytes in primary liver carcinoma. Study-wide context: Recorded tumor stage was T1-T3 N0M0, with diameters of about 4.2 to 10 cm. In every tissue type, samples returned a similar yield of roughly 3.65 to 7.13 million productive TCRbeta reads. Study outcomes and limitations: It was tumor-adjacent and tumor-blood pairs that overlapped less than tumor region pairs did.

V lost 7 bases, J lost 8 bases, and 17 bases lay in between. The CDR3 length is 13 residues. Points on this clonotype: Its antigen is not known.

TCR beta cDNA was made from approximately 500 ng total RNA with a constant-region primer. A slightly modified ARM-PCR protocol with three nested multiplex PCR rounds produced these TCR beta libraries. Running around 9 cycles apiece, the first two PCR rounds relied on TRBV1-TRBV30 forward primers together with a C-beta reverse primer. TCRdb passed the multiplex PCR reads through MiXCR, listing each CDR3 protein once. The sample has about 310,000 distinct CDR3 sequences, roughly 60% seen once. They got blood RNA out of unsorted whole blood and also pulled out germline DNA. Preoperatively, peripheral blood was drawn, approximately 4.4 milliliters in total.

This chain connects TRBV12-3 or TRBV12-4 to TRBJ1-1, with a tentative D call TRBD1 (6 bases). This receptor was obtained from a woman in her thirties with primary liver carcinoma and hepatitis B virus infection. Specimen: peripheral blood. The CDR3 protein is CASILEGGMEAFF. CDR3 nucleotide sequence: TGTGCCAGCATACTCGAGGGGGGAATGGAAGCTTTCTTT.